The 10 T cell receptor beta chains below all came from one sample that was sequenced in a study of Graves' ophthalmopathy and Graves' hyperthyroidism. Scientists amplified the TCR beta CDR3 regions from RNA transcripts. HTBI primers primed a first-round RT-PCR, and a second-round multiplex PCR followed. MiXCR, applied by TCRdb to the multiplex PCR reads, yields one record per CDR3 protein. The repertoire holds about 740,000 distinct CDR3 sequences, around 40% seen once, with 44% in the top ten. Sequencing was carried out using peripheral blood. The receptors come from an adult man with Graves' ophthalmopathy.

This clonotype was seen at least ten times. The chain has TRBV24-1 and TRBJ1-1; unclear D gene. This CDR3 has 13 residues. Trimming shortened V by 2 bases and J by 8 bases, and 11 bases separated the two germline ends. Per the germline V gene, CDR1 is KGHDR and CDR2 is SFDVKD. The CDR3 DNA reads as TGTGCCACCAGTGATTCTAATAACTTGGAAGCTTTCTTT. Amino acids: CATSDSNNLEAFF.

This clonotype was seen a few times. The CDR3 is CSASLTGTGGISGANVLTF. The CDR3 DNA reads as TGCAGTGCTAGCCTCACCGGGACAGGGGGTATCTCTGGGGCCAACGTCCTGACTTTC. This chain joins TRBV20-1 and TRBJ2-6, with 11 bases identical to TRBD1. The CDR3 is 19 amino acids. Per the germline V gene, CDR1 is DFQATT and CDR2 is SNEGSKA (reference sequence). The J segment lost 0 bases and the V segment lost 3 bases, leaving 10 bases of the junction unmatched.

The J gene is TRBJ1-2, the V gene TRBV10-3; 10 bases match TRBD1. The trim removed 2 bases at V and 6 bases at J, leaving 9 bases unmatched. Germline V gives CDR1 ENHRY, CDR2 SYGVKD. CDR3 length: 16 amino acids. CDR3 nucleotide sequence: TGTGCCATCAGTGAGGTCAAGACAGGGGGCAAGGATGGCTACACCTTC. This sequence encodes CAISEVKTGGKDGYTF.

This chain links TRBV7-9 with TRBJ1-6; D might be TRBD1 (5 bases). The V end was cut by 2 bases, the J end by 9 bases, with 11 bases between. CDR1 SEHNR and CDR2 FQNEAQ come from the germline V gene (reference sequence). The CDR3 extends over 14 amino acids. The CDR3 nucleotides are TGTGCCAGCAGCTTACTGCGGGGGACTTCACCCCTCCACTTT. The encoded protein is CASSLLRGTSPLHF. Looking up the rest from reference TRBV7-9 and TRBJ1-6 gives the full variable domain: DTGVSQNPRHKITKRGQNVTFRCDPISEHNRLYWYRQTLGQGPEFLTYFQNEAQLEKSRLLSDRFSAERPKGSFSTLEIQRTEQGDSAMYLCASSLLRGTSPLHFGNGTRLTVT.

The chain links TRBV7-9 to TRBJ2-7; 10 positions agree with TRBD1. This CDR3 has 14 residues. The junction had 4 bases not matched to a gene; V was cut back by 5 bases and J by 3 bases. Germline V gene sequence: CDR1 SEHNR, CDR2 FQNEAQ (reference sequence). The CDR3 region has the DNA TGTGCCAGCAGCGGGGACAGGGGTTACTACGAGCAGTACTTC. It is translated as CASSGDRGYYEQYF.

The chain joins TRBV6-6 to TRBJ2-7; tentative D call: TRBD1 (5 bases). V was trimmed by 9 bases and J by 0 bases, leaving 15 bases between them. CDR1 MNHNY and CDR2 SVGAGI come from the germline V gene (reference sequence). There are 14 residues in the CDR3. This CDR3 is CASSPDTSSYEQYF. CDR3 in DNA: TGTGCCAGTTCCCCGGACACCTCCTCCTACGAGCAGTACTTC.

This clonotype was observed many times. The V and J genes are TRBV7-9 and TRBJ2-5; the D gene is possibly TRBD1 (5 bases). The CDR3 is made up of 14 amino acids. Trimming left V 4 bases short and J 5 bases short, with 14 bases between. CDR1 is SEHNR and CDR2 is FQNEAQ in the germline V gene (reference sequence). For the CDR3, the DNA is TGTGCCAGCAGCTCGATCGGACATGGGGAGACCCAGTACTTC. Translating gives CASSSIGHGETQYF.

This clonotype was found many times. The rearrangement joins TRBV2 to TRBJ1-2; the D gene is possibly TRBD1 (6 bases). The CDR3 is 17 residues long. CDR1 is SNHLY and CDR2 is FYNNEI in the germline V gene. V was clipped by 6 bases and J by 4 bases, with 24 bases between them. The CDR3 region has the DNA TGTGCCAGCAGAGCAGCTCGGGCAGGGGCTTATGTCTATGGCTACACCTTC. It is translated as CASRAARAGAYVYGYTF.

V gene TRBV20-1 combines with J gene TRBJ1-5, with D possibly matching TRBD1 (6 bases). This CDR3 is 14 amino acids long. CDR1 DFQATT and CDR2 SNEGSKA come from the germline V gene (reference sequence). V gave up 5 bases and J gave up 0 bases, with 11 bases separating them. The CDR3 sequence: CSAWTAHSNQPQHF. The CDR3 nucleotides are TGCAGTGCTTGGACAGCACATAGCAATCAGCCCCAGCATTTT.

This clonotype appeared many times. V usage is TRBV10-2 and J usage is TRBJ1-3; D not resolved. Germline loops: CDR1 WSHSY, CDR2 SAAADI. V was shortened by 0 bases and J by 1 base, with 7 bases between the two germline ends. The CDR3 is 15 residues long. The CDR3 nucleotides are TGCGCCAGCAGTGAGTCCACAATATCTGGAAACACCATATATTTT. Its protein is CASSESTISGNTIYF.